Here is one T cell receptor beta chain with its context. This record belongs to a study of blood T cell repertoires in COVID-19. Study at large: PBMCs, B-cell-depleted T cells, or T cells were the source of the cDNA or gDNA that made up the material.

The CDR3 covers 16 residues. Germline loops: CDR1 KGHSH, CDR2 LQKENI. The V gene lost 4 bases and the J gene lost 4 bases, with 19 bases spanning the gap. Sequencing used immunoSEQ multiplex PCR; TCRdb keeps in-frame clones, though not all of them. The sample carries over 100,000 clones, over 60% recorded once. The receptor's source is a human donor in a cohort sampled during active or convalescent COVID-19. Material for sequencing was peripheral blood. The V call is TRBV18, the J call TRBJ1-1, with no clear D. The CDR3 nucleotides read TGTGCCAGCTCACAATTTGATCGTTCGGGGTCCACTGAAGCTTTCTTT. It is translated as CASSQFDRSGSTEAFF.